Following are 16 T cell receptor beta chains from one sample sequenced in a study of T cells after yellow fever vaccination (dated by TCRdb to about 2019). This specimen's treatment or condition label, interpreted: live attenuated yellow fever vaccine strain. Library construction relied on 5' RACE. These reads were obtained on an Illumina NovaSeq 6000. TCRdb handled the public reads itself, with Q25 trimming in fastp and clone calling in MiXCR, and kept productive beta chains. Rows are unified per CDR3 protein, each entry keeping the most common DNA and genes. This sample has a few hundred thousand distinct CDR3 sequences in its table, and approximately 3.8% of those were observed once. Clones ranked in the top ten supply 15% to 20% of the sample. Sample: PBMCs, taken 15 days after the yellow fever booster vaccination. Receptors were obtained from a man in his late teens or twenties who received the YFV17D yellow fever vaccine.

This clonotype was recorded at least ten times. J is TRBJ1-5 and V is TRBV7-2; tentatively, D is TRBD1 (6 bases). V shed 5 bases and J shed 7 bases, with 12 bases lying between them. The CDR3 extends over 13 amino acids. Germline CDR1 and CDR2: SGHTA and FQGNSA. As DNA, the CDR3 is TGTGCCAGCAGCCCCTCAGACAGGCAGCCCCAGCATTTT. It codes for CASSPSDRQPQHF.

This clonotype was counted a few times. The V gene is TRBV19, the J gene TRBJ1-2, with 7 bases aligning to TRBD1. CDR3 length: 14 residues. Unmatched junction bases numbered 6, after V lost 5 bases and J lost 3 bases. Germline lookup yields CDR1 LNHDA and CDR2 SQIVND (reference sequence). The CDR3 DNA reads TGTGCCAGTAGTTTCTGGACAGGAGACTATGGCTACACCTTC. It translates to CASSFWTGDYGYTF. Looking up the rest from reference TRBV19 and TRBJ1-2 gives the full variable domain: DGGITQSPKYLFRKEGQNVTLSCEQNLNHDAMYWYRQDPGQGLRLIYYSQIVNDFQKGDIAEGYSVSREKKESFPLTVTSAQKNPTAFYLCASSFWTGDYGYTFGSGTRLTVV.

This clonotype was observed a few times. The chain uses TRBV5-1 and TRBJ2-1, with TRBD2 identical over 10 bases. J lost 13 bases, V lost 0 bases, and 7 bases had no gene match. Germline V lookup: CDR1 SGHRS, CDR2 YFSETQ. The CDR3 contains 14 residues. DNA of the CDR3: TGCGCCAGCAGCTTGGGGGTAGCGGGGGGAAAACAGTTCTTC. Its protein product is CASSLGVAGGKQFF.

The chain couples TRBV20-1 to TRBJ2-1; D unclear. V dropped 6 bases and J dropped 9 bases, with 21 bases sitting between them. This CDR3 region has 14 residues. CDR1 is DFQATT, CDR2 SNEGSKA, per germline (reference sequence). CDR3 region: CSAIKASRIGEQFF. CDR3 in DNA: TGCAGTGCAATAAAGGCCTCTAGGATCGGTGAGCAGTTCTTC.

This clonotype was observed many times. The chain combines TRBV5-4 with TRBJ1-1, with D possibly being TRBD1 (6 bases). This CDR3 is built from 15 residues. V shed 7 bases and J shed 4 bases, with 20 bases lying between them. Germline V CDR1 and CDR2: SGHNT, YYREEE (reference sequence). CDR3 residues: CASSGGARVITEAFF. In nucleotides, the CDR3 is TGTGCCAGCTCGGGGGGGGCCAGGGTGATCACTGAAGCTTTCTTT. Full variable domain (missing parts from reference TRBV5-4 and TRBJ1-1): ETGVTQSPTHLIKTRGQQVTLRCSSQSGHNTVSWYQQALGQGPQFIFQYYREEENGRGNFPPRFSGLQFPNYSSELNVNALELDDSALYLCASSGGARVITEAFFGQGTRLTVV.

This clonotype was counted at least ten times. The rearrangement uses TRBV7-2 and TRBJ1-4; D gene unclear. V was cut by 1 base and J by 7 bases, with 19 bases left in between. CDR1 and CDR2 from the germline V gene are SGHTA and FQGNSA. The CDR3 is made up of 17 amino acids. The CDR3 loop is CASSLGLGGGSSEKLFF. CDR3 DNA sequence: TGTGCCAGCAGCTTAGGTCTTGGAGGAGGATCTAGTGAAAAACTGTTTTTT.

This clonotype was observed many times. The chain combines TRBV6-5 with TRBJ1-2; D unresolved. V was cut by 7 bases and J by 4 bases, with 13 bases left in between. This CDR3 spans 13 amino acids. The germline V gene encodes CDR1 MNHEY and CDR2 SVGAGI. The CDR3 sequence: CASTPGPLYGYTF. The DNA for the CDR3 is TGTGCCAGCACTCCCGGGCCCCTCTATGGCTACACCTTC.

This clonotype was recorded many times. The CDR3 region has the DNA TGTGCCAGCAGTTCACAGGGGAGATCAGATACGCAGTATTTT. This encodes CASSSQGRSDTQYF. The chain carries TRBV2 and TRBJ2-3, with 7 bases identical to TRBD1. The ends lost 5 bases at V and 4 bases at J; junction bases unmatched: 6. The CDR3 totals 14 residues. CDR1 is SNHLY, CDR2 FYNNEI, per germline.

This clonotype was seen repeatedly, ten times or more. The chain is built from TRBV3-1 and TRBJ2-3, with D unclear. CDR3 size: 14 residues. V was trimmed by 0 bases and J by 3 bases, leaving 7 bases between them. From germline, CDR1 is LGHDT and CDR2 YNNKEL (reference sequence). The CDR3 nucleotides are TGTGCCAGCAGCCAAGACGGCGGAACAGATACGCAGTATTTT. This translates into CASSQDGGTDTQYF.

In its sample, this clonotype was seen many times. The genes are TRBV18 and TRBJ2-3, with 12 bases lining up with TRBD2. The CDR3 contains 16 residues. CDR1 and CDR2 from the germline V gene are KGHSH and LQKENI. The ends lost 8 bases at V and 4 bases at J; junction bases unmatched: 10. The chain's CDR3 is CASLTTLAGGSDTQYF. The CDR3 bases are TGTGCCAGCCTCACCACCCTAGCGGGGGGGTCAGATACGCAGTATTTT.

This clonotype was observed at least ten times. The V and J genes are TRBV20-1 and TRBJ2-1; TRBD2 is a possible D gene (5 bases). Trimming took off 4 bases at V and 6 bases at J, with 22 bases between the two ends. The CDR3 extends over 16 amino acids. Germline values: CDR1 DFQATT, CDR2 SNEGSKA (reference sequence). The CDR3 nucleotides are TGCAGTGCTATCCCTATGGGGAGTCATGTGCTCAATGAGCAGTTCTTC. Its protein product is CSAIPMGSHVLNEQFF.

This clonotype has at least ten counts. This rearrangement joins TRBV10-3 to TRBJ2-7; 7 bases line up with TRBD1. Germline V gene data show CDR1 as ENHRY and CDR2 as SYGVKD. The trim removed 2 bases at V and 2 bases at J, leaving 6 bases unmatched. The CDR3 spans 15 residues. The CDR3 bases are TGTGCCATCAGTGAGAACCGGGACAGACCCTACGAGCAGTACTTC. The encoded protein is CAISENRDRPYEQYF.

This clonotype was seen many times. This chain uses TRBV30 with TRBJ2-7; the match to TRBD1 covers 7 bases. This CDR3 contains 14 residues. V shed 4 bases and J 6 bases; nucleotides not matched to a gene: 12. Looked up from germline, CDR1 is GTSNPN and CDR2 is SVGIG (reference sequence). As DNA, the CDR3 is TGTGCCTGGACCCCCGGGACAGCTACTTTCGAGCAGTACTTC. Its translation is CAWTPGTATFEQYF.

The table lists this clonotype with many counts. The CDR3 DNA is TGTGCCAGCAGCTTAGAAAGGGGGCCCCCCTACGAGCAGTACGTC. It encodes CASSLERGPPYEQYV. This chain links TRBV7-2 with TRBJ2-7, with TRBD1 identical over 7 bases. This CDR3 is built from 15 residues. Germline V lookup: CDR1 SGHTA, CDR2 FQGNSA. After removal of 1 base from V and 2 bases from J, the junction contained 5 bases not matched to a gene.

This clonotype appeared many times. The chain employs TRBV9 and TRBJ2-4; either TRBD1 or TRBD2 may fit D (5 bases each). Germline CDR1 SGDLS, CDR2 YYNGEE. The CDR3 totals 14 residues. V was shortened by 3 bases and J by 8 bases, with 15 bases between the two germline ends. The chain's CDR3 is CASSASGTADIQYF. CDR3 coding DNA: TGTGCCAGCAGCGCATCCGGGACGGCGGACATTCAGTACTTC.

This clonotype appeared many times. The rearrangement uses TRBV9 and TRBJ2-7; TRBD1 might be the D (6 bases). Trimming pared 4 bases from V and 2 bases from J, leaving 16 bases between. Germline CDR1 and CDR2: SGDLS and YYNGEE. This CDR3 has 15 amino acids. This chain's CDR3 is CASSPGAGATYEQYV. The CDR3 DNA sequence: TGTGCCAGCAGCCCCGGGGCAGGGGCCACCTACGAGCAGTACGTC.